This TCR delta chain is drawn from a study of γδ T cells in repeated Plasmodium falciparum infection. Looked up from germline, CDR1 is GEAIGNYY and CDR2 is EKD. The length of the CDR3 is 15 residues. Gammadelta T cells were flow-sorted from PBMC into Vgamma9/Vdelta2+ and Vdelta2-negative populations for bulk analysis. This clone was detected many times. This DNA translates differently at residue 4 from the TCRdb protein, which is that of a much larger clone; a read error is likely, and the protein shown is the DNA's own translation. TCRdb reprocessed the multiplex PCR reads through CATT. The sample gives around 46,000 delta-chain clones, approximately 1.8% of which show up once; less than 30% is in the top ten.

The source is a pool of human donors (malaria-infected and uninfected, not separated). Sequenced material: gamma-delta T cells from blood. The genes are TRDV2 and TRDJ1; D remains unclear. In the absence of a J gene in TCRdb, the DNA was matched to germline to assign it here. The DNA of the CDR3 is TGTGCCTGTGGCACCCTAATACAAAGGACCGATAAACTCATCTTT. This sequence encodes CACGTLIQRTDKLIF.